This entry describes one TCR beta chain. It lacks a known antigen. No clone much larger than this one lies a single base away; base qualities are absent. The data derive from a study of blood T cell repertoires in COVID-19 (dated by TCRdb to 2020 to 2022). In the study overall: Collaborator samples came from the United States, Italy and Spain and covered acute and convalescent phases of COVID-19. The material from the prospective study consisted of cDNA or gDNA derived from T cells, B-cell-depleted T cells, or PBMCs. The repertoires were released in a freely available public database intended as a resource for research on the immune response to SARS-CoV-2. Subjects who had been exposed to COVID-19, were actively infected with it, or had recovered from it provided the deeply sampled blood TCRbeta repertoires that made up the dataset. The samples were drawn from two sources: the first 160 participants of the ongoing ImmuneRACE study, and fewer than 1,500 subjects contributed by 6 global collaborators. Where HLA class I and class II types were available, the types were taken from metadata supplied by the sample provider, not from assay-based typing. Nearly every sample came with metadata listing a de-identified subject ID, COVID-19 status, age in years and sex. Study-level results and caveats: The quantity of clinical and demographic metadata differed by source and by participant and was supplied without curation.

TCRbeta CDR3 regions were amplified from genomic DNA by means of the immunoSEQ Assay, a bias-controlled multiplex PCR. In the authors' own workflow: The number of nucleated cells in each sample was estimated from the amplification of reference gene primers within the assay. To quantify the absolute abundance of each unique TCRbeta CDR3 rearrangement, sequence reads were collapsed and filtered. For each sample, productive Simpson clonality was calculated as the square root of Simpson's diversity index across productive rearrangements. As stored in TCRdb, this immuneACCESS dataset retains in-frame rearrangements with V and J assigned. A fraction of the clones does not appear; measured against another copy, unresolved V genes explain less than half of the discrepancy, and the remainder lacks a known reason. Clone size and V and J calls were adopted from that table, with D and trimming inferred from the DNA. The sample table records roughly 62,000 clones; approximately 84% of these occur just once. 3.5% of the sample is taken by the ten largest.

Whole blood was collected in K2EDTA tubes by collaborating institutions according to the institutions' own protocols. For TCRbeta analysis, collaborators shipped samples in one of three forms: frozen whole blood, isolated PBMCs, or DNA extracted from either of those sample types. The germline V gene supplies CDR1 SGHAT and CDR2 FQNNGV. Including cysteine and phenylalanine, the CDR3 has 17 amino acids. Of all the DNA, just the CDR3 is kept, 51 bases in frame from base 1. V loses 2 bases, J loses 2 bases, and the germline ends lie 19 bases apart. Sequencing was done on a sample of peripheral blood. The chain was built from TRBV11-2 and TRBJ2-7; TRBD1 is a weak D gene call, 7 bases matching. The receptor's source is a man aged 55 to 70 with acute or convalescent COVID-19. The CDR3 region: CASSLFGGTVSPYEQYF. DNA sequence: TGTGCCAGCAGCTTATTCGGAGGGACAGTTTCTCCCTACGAGCAGTACTTC.